The 32 T cell receptor beta chains below were found in one sample sequenced in a study of cytomegalovirus exposure and HLA in healthy donors. A multiplex PCR was run with 60 Vbeta primers and 13 Jbeta primers. Method: immunoSEQ multiplex PCR; TCRdb's copy keeps in-frame clones and lacks some. This table has under 85,000 clones, about 74% appearing once. Sequenced: PBMCs. The receptor source for this set is a woman between 25 and 40 years old in good health and CMV-seropositive.

The sample holds one count of this clone. This chain connects TRBV2 to TRBJ2-7; 11 bases are a match to TRBD2. The CDR3 runs to 15 residues. V shed 2 bases, J shed 4 bases, and the junction held 4 bases outside the gene matches. Germline V CDR1 and CDR2: SNHLY, FYNNEI. The CDR3 is CASSETSGSLYEQYF. The CDR3 nucleotides read TGTGCCAGCAGTGAAACTAGCGGGAGCTTATACGAGCAGTACTTC.

V usage is TRBV9 and J usage is TRBJ2-5; D possibly corresponds to TRBD2 (5 bases). V was cut by 2 bases and J by 2 bases, with 7 bases left in between. CDR3 length: 13 amino acids. The germline V gene encodes CDR1 SGDLS and CDR2 YYNGEE. The CDR3 spells CASSVGRQETQYF. In DNA form, the CDR3 reads TGTGCCAGCAGCGTGGGGAGACAAGAGACCCAGTACTTC.

This CDR3 is CASSLDASAEAFF. The CDR3 DNA follows: TGCGCCAGCAGCTTGGATGCTTCGGCTGAAGCTTTCTTT. The chain combines TRBV5-1 with TRBJ1-1; the D is unclear. This CDR3 is 13 amino acids long. V dropped 0 bases and J dropped 6 bases, with 9 bases sitting between them. Per the germline V gene, CDR1 is SGHRS and CDR2 is YFSETQ.

The genes are TRBV29-1 and TRBJ1-3; tentative D call: TRBD1 (6 bases). Looked up from germline, CDR1 is SQVTM and CDR2 is ANQGSEA. V was clipped by 6 bases and J by 0 bases, with 9 bases between them. This CDR3 is 13 amino acids long. CDR3 sequence reads: CSVNRVSGNTIYF. The CDR3 bases are TGCAGCGTGAACAGGGTCTCTGGAAACACCATATATTTT. Variable domain in full (rest from reference TRBV29-1 and TRBJ1-3): SAVISQKPSRDICQRGTSLTIQCQVDSQVTMMFWYRQQPGQSLTLIATANQGSEATYESGFVIDKFPISRPNLTFSTLTVSNMSPEDSSIYLCSVNRVSGNTIYFGEGSWLTVV.

The chain carries TRBV5-6 and TRBJ2-3; no clear D. The ends were cut back, 5 bases at V and 4 bases at J, with 11 bases in the middle. Germline V gene data show CDR1 as SGHDT and CDR2 as YYEEEE. This CDR3 has 13 amino acids. Here the CDR3 DNA reads TGTGCCAGCAGGAAAGGAGTGGCAGATACGCAGTATTTT. Translated: CASRKGVADTQYF.

This chain links TRBV7-9 with TRBJ1-2; perhaps TRBD1 as D (6 bases). The V gene's germline CDR1 is SEHNR and CDR2 FQNEAQ (reference sequence). This CDR3 spans 15 amino acids. Trimming took 5 bases from V and 5 from J, leaving 18 bases between them. The CDR3 DNA follows: TGTGCCAGCAGCCCACCCCCCGGGACACCATATGGCTACACCTTC. Translated, it gives CASSPPPGTPYGYTF.

This chain links TRBV5-8 with TRBJ2-7, with D perhaps matching TRBD2 (6 bases). There are 14 residues in the CDR3. Trimming removed 4 bases at V and 2 bases at J, with 13 bases between. The germline gives CDR1 SGHTS, CDR2 YDEGEE. The DNA for the CDR3 is TGTGCCAGCAGCCCCGGGACGGGGGCCTACGAGCAGTACTTC. Translation gives CASSPGTGAYEQYF. Together with reference TRBV5-8 and TRBJ2-7, the CDR3 gives the full variable domain: EAGVTQSPTHLIKTRGQQATLRCSPISGHTSVYWYQQALGLGLQFLLWYDEGEERNRGNFPPRFSGRQFPNYSSELNVNALELEDSALYLCASSPGTGAYEQYFGPGTRLTVT.

This clone was picked up a small number of times. This chain connects TRBV6-7 to TRBJ2-4; perhaps TRBD1 as D (6 bases). TRBV6-7 is recorded as an ORF, its role being uncertain. V was cut by 2 bases and J by 0 bases, with 14 bases left in between. CDR3 length equals 17 residues. The CDR3 DNA sequence: TGTGCCAGCAGTTACGGGGTTCAGGGGATAGCCAAAAACATTCAGTACTTC. Amino acid sequence: CASSYGVQGIAKNIQYF.

V is TRBV2 and J is TRBJ2-3, with a tentative D call TRBD1 (6 bases). Germline V CDR1 and CDR2: SNHLY, FYNNEI. V gave up 8 bases and J gave up 9 bases, with 21 bases separating them. CDR3 size: 14 residues. CDR3 sequence: CASDPGRGRWTQYF. In nucleotides, the CDR3 is TGTGCCAGCGACCCGGGCAGGGGACGGTGGACGCAGTATTTT. The whole variable domain, filled in from reference TRBV2 and TRBJ2-3, reads EPEVTQTPSHQVTQMGQEVILRCVPISNHLYFYWYRQILGQKVEFLVSFYNNEISEKSEIFDDQFSVERPDGSNFTLKIRSTKLEDSAMYFCASDPGRGRWTQYFGPGTRLTVL.

The chain carries TRBV10-1 and TRBJ2-1; a possible D gene is TRBD2 (6 bases). CDR1 is WNHNN, CDR2 SYGVQD, per germline (reference sequence). Trimming pared 3 bases from V and 3 bases from J, leaving 12 bases between. This CDR3 is 15 amino acids long. The DNA of the CDR3 is TGCGCCAGCAGTGATCGGAGGGGCTTCTACAATGAGCAGTTCTTC. It translates to CASSDRRGFYNEQFF.

The rearrangement links TRBV10-3 to TRBJ2-6; weak D call: TRBD1 (6 bases). The V and J ends lost 7 bases and 0 bases respectively, with 19 bases between them. The CDR3 totals 18 residues. Germline assignment: CDR1 ENHRY and CDR2 SYGVKD. The CDR3 sequence: CAINRLNRESSGANVLTF. CDR3 coding DNA: TGTGCCATCAACCGTTTAAACAGGGAATCCTCTGGGGCCAACGTCCTGACTTTC.

The chain recombines TRBV30 with TRBJ1-1; no definite D call. Germline values: CDR1 GTSNPN, CDR2 SVGIG (reference sequence). The germline V and J ends were trimmed by 2 bases and 10 bases, with 20 bases remaining between them. The CDR3 contains 14 residues. CDR3 region: CAWSSHPPDRGAFF. CDR3 DNA: TGTGCCTGGAGTTCCCATCCCCCGGACCGGGGAGCTTTCTTT.

The rearrangement joins TRBV29-1 to TRBJ2-1, with D possibly being TRBD2 (7 bases). V lost 0 bases and J lost 2, with 17 bases in between. Germline CDR1 reads SQVTM; CDR2 reads ANQGSEA. The CDR3 spans 17 residues. The CDR3 DNA sequence: TGCAGCGTTGAAGAAGGCCTGGGGGGGCCTCCCTACAATGAGCAGTTCTTC. This encodes CSVEEGLGGPPYNEQFF.

This clone was counted a few times. V gene TRBV5-1 combines with J gene TRBJ2-7; maybe TRBD2 (6 bases). The CDR3 extends over 15 amino acids. CDR1 and CDR2 from the germline V gene are SGHRS and YFSETQ. Trimming left V 0 bases short and J 0 bases short, with 10 bases between. Here the CDR3 reads CASSLGDWASYEQYF. CDR3 nucleotide sequence: TGCGCCAGCAGCTTGGGGGACTGGGCCTCCTACGAGCAGTACTTC. Filled out from reference TRBV5-1 and TRBJ2-7, the complete variable domain reads KAGVTQTPRYLIKTRGQQVTLSCSPISGHRSVSWYQQTPGQGLQFLFEYFSETQRNKGNFPGRFSGRQFSNSRSEMNVSTLELGDSALYLCASSLGDWASYEQYFGPGTRLTVT.

The V gene is TRBV10-1, the J gene TRBJ2-7, with 7 bases that match TRBD2. The germline V gene encodes CDR1 WNHNN and CDR2 SYGVQD (reference sequence). With 3 bases clipped from V and 3 bases from J, the junction kept 5 bases outside the gene matches. The CDR3 is 14 amino acids. CDR3 protein: CASSDGGTSYEQYF. CDR3 sequence (DNA): TGCGCCAGCAGTGACGGGGGGACGAGCTACGAGCAGTACTTC.

CDR3 DNA: TGCGCCAGCAGCCAAGATAGCCCAGATACGCAGTATTTT. Protein sequence: CASSQDSPDTQYF. The chain uses TRBV4-1 and TRBJ2-3; D is ambiguous. The V gene's germline CDR1 is MGHRA and CDR2 YSYEKL. V lost 0 bases and J lost 4, with 5 bases in between. The CDR3 has 13 amino acids.

This clone was seen a single time. V gene TRBV7-2 combines with J gene TRBJ2-3; D not certain. This CDR3 has 14 amino acids. V shed 10 bases and J shed 0 bases, with 14 bases lying between them. Germline V gives CDR1 SGHTA, CDR2 FQGNSA. CDR3 region: CATRRIPSTDTQYF. CDR3 bases: TGTGCCACCCGGCGGATACCAAGCACAGATACGCAGTATTTT.

The genes are TRBV2 and TRBJ2-7; 7 bases fit TRBD1. This CDR3 has 12 residues. The V and J ends lost 8 bases and 6 bases, in that order; junction bases with no gene match: 7. Germline-derived CDR1 and CDR2 are SNHLY and FYNNEI. In DNA form, the CDR3 reads TGTGCCAGCCGACGACAGGGTGGCGAGCAGTACTTC. It is translated as CASRRQGGEQYF.

The chain couples TRBV30 to TRBJ1-2, with 12 bases matching TRBD1. The V gene end was trimmed by 5 bases and the J gene end by 7 bases; junction bases not matched to a gene: 14. The CDR3 consists of 16 residues. CDR1 is GTSNPN, CDR2 SVGIG, per germline (reference sequence). The DNA of the CDR3 is TGTGCCTGGGCCCACGCCGGGACAGGGGGCCGTCGTGGCTACACCTTC. Translated, it gives CAWAHAGTGGRRGYTF.

The sample holds one count of this clone. The J gene is TRBJ1-1, the V gene TRBV9, with D possibly matching TRBD1 (6 bases). Germline values: CDR1 SGDLS, CDR2 YYNGEE. The V end lost 0 bases, the J end lost 6 bases, and 9 bases lay between the germline ends. CDR3 size: 13 residues. CDR3 coding DNA: TGTGCCAGCAGCGTAGGGCCAGGGGCTGAAGCTTTCTTT. Amino acid sequence: CASSVGPGAEAFF.

The chain carries TRBV2 and TRBJ1-1; perhaps TRBD1 as D (5 bases). Germline loops: CDR1 SNHLY, CDR2 FYNNEI. The CDR3 contains 14 residues. V was pared by 6 bases and J by 1 base, with 12 bases between. For the CDR3, the DNA is TGTGCCAGCAGCATCGGCCAGGGGAACACTGAAGCTTTCTTT. Encoded protein: CASSIGQGNTEAFF.

The chain uses TRBV30 and TRBJ1-6; TRBD1 aligns across 8 bases. CDR3 length: 13 amino acids. The ends lost 5 bases at V and 6 bases at J; junction bases unmatched: 3. Germline values: CDR1 GTSNPN, CDR2 SVGIG (reference sequence). The CDR3 spells CAWGTGPNSPLHF. DNA of the CDR3: TGTGCCTGGGGGACAGGTCCTAATTCACCCCTCCACTTT.

The gene calls are TRBV6-5 and TRBJ2-5, with TRBD1 identical over 7 bases. Germline V lookup: CDR1 MNHEY, CDR2 SVGAGI. CDR3 length: 16 amino acids. V gave up 0 bases and J gave up 4 bases; unmatched junction bases: 8. CDR3 sequence reads: CASSYSKGASVETQYF. CDR3 DNA: TGTGCCAGCAGTTACTCGAAGGGGGCCTCAGTAGAGACCCAGTACTTC.

This clone was counted between two and nine times. The chain links TRBV5-1 to TRBJ1-2; no firm D call. This CDR3 contains 12 residues. The V and J ends lost 5 bases and 0 bases respectively, with 5 bases between them. Germline values: CDR1 SGHRS, CDR2 YFSETQ. CDR3 DNA: TGCGCCAGCAGGGAGACTAACTATGGCTACACCTTC. Translating gives CASRETNYGYTF. The full variable domain, completed using reference TRBV5-1 and TRBJ1-2, is KAGVTQTPRYLIKTRGQQVTLSCSPISGHRSVSWYQQTPGQGLQFLFEYFSETQRNKGNFPGRFSGRQFSNSRSEMNVSTLELGDSALYLCASRETNYGYTFGSGTRLTVV.

The genes are TRBV14 and TRBJ2-7, with TRBD1 matching over 8 bases. Germline-derived CDR1 and CDR2 are SGHDN and FVKESK. The CDR3 consists of 14 residues. The ends lost 4 bases at V and 2 bases at J; junction bases unmatched: 4. CDR3 DNA sequence: TGTGCCAGCAGCCTGGGGACAGGTCCCTACGAGCAGTACTTC. Protein product: CASSLGTGPYEQYF.

The rearrangement links TRBV7-2 to TRBJ2-3, with a possible D match to TRBD2 (6 bases). The CDR3 is 15 residues long. V lost 5 bases and J 2 bases, leaving 14 bases between the germline ends. Germline V lookup: CDR1 SGHTA, CDR2 FQGNSA. In nucleotides, the CDR3 is TGTGCCAGCAGCCACGGGACTCCACACACAGATACGCAGTATTTT. This codes for CASSHGTPHTDTQYF.

This chain joins TRBV5-1 and TRBJ1-1; 9 bases align to TRBD1. Germline V lookup: CDR1 SGHRS, CDR2 YFSETQ. This CDR3 contains 15 residues. Trimming removed 3 bases from V and 7 bases from J; junction bases left unmatched: 10. The CDR3: CASSYGTGTLLEAFF. CDR3 in DNA: TGCGCCAGCAGCTACGGGACAGGGACCCTACTTGAAGCTTTCTTT.

V is TRBV29-1 and J is TRBJ2-7, with D perhaps matching TRBD2 (6 bases). The germline V and J ends were trimmed by 4 bases and 5 bases, with 15 bases remaining between them. The CDR3 totals 13 residues. Germline V gene sequence: CDR1 SQVTM, CDR2 ANQGSEA. CDR3 coding DNA: TGCAGCGTTGTAGGAGGGAGAGGGCACGAGCAGTACTTC. Its protein product is CSVVGGRGHEQYF.

This rearrangement joins TRBV30 to TRBJ1-5; 7 bases line up with TRBD1. The CDR3 covers 14 residues. J lost 6 bases, V lost 3 bases, and 8 bases had no gene match. CDR1 is GTSNPN and CDR2 is SVGIG in the germline V gene (reference sequence). The CDR3 reads CAWSQGTAFQPQHF. For the CDR3, the DNA is TGTGCCTGGAGCCAAGGGACAGCCTTTCAGCCCCAGCATTTT.

This clone came up a few times. The chain is built from TRBV28 and TRBJ2-1; D is unresolved. Germline CDR1 reads MDHEN; CDR2 reads SYDVKM. The CDR3 covers 15 residues. The V end lost 6 bases, the J end lost 0 bases, and 12 bases lay between the germline ends. The CDR3 loop reads CASSPHISSYNEQFF. DNA for the CDR3: TGTGCCAGCAGCCCGCATATCAGCTCCTACAATGAGCAGTTCTTC.

The CDR3 nucleotides read TGTGCCAGCAGTTACGGGACTAGCGTGCCGACCCAGTACTTC. As protein: CASSYGTSVPTQYF. The J gene is TRBJ2-5, the V gene TRBV6-5, with 10 bases identical to TRBD2. Looked up from germline, CDR1 is MNHEY and CDR2 is SVGAGI. The CDR3 consists of 14 residues. V shed 2 bases, J shed 7 bases, and the junction held 4 bases outside the gene matches.

V and J are TRBV29-1 and TRBJ2-7, with 10 bases aligning to TRBD1. Germline CDR1 is SQVTM and CDR2 is ANQGSEA. V gave up 7 bases and J gave up 6 bases; unmatched junction bases: 9. The CDR3 loop spans 13 amino acids. In nucleotides, the CDR3 is TGCAGCGGCACCCGGGACAGGGGTAGCGAGCAGTACTTC. Amino acid sequence: CSGTRDRGSEQYF.